In its sample, the clone carrying this TCR beta chain was seen a few times. Here immunoSEQ multiplex PCR was the method, and the copy in TCRdb shows in-frame clones only, minus some. The repertoire holds some 58,000 clones, with 75% to 95% as singletons. This sample is part of a study of blood T cell repertoires in COVID-19. Across the study: T cells, B-cell-depleted T cells, or PBMCs supplied cDNA or gDNA.

CDR3 length equals 14 residues. The V end lost 8 bases, the J end lost 6 bases, and 17 bases lay between the germline ends. CDR1 is MDHEN and CDR2 is SYDVKM in the germline V gene. This clonotype originated in a man aged 40-50 years with acute or convalescent COVID-19. The J gene is TRBJ1-5, the V gene TRBV28; D is uncertain. Source material: peripheral blood. The CDR3: CASYPAGSGQPQHF. The CDR3 bases are TGTGCCAGCTATCCGGCGGGGTCTGGTCAGCCCCAGCATTTT.